Detailed here is one T cell receptor beta chain. Antigen specificity is unknown. V was clipped by 7 bases and J by 5 bases; unmatched bases: 14. The CDR3 totals 15 residues. Germline values: CDR1 SNHLY, CDR2 FYNNEI. Some clones are missing from TCRdb's copy, which holds only in-frame ones; the method was immunoSEQ multiplex PCR. The sample has 120,000 or so clones, around nine tenths seen once; the top ten hold approximately 4.5%. This specimen comes from a study of cytomegalovirus exposure and HLA in healthy donors. Notes on the study in general: Overall, roughly 150 TCR beta chains were annotated as cytomegalovirus-associated.

The donors were members of the validation cohort comprising over 100 subjects, separate from the approximately 710-subject first cohort. The chain couples TRBV2 to TRBJ2-7; 7 bases line up with TRBD2. The material sequenced was PBMCs. The clonotype was recovered from a young man in good health and CMV-seropositive. CDR3 nucleotides: TGTGCCAGCACCTCAGGGTGGGGGGGGTTGGACGAGCAGTACTTC. Translation gives CASTSGWGGLDEQYF. Full variable domain (remainder filled in from reference TRBV2 and TRBJ2-7): EPEVTQTPSHQVTQMGQEVILRCVPISNHLYFYWYRQILGQKVEFLVSFYNNEISEKSEIFDDQFSVERPDGSNFTLKIRSTKLEDSAMYFCASTSGWGGLDEQYFGPGTRLTVT.